Here is one T cell receptor (beta chain) with its context. As originally analysed: From reference gene primer amplification, estimates of nucleated cell counts were derived. TCRdb's table, derived via immunoSEQ multiplex PCR, lists solely in-frame clones and lacks some. D and trimming were read from the DNA, whereas the V and J calls and clone size are those reported in that table. Seen here are about 160,000 clones, approximately 92% observed once, and the top ten hold roughly 5%. The data belong to a study of blood T cell repertoires in COVID-19. About the research overall: Samples representing acute and convalescent COVID-19 were sourced from the United States, Italy and Spain. Sources were T cells, B-cell-depleted T cells, or PBMCs; the material itself was cDNA or gDNA.

CDR3 length: 12 residues. The germline V gene has CDR1 WSHSY and CDR2 SAAADI. V was clipped by 8 bases and J by 13 bases; unmatched bases: 12. The specimen sequenced was peripheral blood. This TCR came from a woman aged 45-65 years with acute or convalescent COVID-19. The V call is TRBV10-2, the J call TRBJ2-7; 9 bases match TRBD1. The CDR3 DNA reads TGCGCCAGCCGGGGTCCCGGGACAGGGTTTTACTTC. Its translation is CASRGPGTGFYF.